These 13 T cell receptor beta chains share one sample of origin, sequenced in a study of long-term antiretroviral therapy in people with HIV. Assay version v3.0 of immunoSEQ was used, and it was run at survey level. Repertoires were generated with immunoSEQ multiplex PCR, while TCRdb's copy carries only in-frame clones and drops some. The sample lists approximately 28,000 clones, around 96% occurring once. The source was unsorted PBMCs, collected 5.3 years after starting antiretroviral therapy. The receptors were gathered from a man aged 25-45 years with HIV.

V usage is TRBV15 and J usage is TRBJ1-2; D perhaps matches TRBD1 (6 bases). V was clipped by 4 bases and J by 5 bases, with 11 bases between them. This CDR3 contains 13 residues. Germline CDR1 and CDR2: LNHNV and YYDKDF (reference sequence). For the CDR3, the DNA is TGTGCCACCAGCATAGGGACACCTTATGGCTACACCTTC. As protein: CATSIGTPYGYTF. Complete variable domain (other parts from reference TRBV15 and TRBJ1-2): DAMVIQNPRYQVTQFGKPVTLSCSQTLNHNVMYWYQQKSSQAPKLLFHYYDKDFNNEADTPDNFQSRRPNTSFCFLDIRSPGLGDTAMYLCATSIGTPYGYTFGSGTRLTVV.

The gene calls are TRBV7-2 and TRBJ2-5; D not resolved. The CDR3 runs to 14 residues. Looked up from germline, CDR1 is SGHTA and CDR2 is FQGNSA. V was trimmed by 4 bases and J by 3 bases, leaving 12 bases between them. This CDR3 is CASSSSGLKETQYF. The CDR3 region has the DNA TGTGCCAGCAGCTCCTCGGGCCTGAAAGAGACCCAGTACTTC.

A remark on this clone: In the same sample, other DNA sequences code for this CDR3. This sequence joins TRBV27 and TRBJ2-7, with 9 nucleotides matching TRBD2. The CDR3 is 14 residues long. The germline CDR1 and CDR2 sequences are MNHEY and SMNVEV (reference sequence). With 3 bases clipped from V and 4 bases from J, the junction kept 4 bases outside the gene matches. The CDR3 coding sequence is TGTGCCAGCAGTTTTGGCGGGGGGGCTTACGAGCAGTACTTC. It encodes CASSFGGGAYEQYF.

This chain connects TRBV29-1 to TRBJ1-1; no reliable D call. Trimming took 1 base from V and 1 from J, leaving 7 bases between them. Germline CDR1 and CDR2: SQVTM and ANQGSEA. CDR3 size: 13 residues. DNA for the CDR3: TGCAGCGTTGAAGGGTGGAAGAACACTGAAGCTTTCTTT. Its translation is CSVEGWKNTEAFF.

The genes are TRBV30 and TRBJ1-3; TRBD1 might be the D (5 bases). Per the germline V gene, CDR1 is GTSNPN and CDR2 is SVGIG (reference sequence). CDR3 length equals 13 residues. Trimming took 4 bases from V and 4 from J, leaving 11 bases between them. CDR3 DNA: TGTGCCTGGAACCGGGGACCCGGAAACACCATATATTTT. It translates to CAWNRGPGNTIYF.

The chain recombines TRBV4-1 with TRBJ2-3; D perhaps matches TRBD2 (6 bases). CDR3 size: 14 residues. V was cut by 4 bases and J by 4 bases, with 12 bases left in between. CDR1 MGHRA and CDR2 YSYEKL come from the germline V gene. CDR3 sequence: CASSLIGGADTQYF. CDR3 in DNA: TGCGCCAGCAGCCTGATCGGGGGAGCAGATACGCAGTATTTT.

The CDR3 bases are TGTGCCAGCAGCGTAGTGGTGGGACCGAACACTGAAGCTTTCTTT. This codes for CASSVVVGPNTEAFF. The rearrangement links TRBV9 to TRBJ1-1; the D gene is possibly TRBD1 (5 bases). This CDR3 contains 15 residues. V was clipped by 0 bases and J by 1 base, with 10 bases between them. Germline loops: CDR1 SGDLS, CDR2 YYNGEE.

V gene TRBV30 combines with J gene TRBJ2-3, with 11 bases matching TRBD2. The CDR3 is made up of 17 amino acids. J was trimmed by 2 bases and V by 2 bases; bases with no gene match: 9. Germline CDR1 and CDR2: GTSNPN and SVGIG (reference sequence). The CDR3 DNA reads as TGTGCCTGGAGTCATGGGGCTAGCGGGAGGTACACAGATACGCAGTATTTT. It is translated as CAWSHGASGRYTDTQYF.

The chain is built from TRBV9 and TRBJ2-1; tentative D call: TRBD2 (6 bases). V gave up 6 bases and J gave up 1 base, with 14 bases separating them. CDR1 is SGDLS, CDR2 YYNGEE, per germline. The CDR3 runs to 15 residues. CDR3 sequence reads: CASTPYGGSYNEQFF. The CDR3 nucleotides are TGTGCCAGCACCCCCTACGGGGGATCCTACAATGAGCAGTTCTTC. Combining the CDR3 with reference TRBV9 and TRBJ2-1 gives the whole variable domain DSGVTQTPKHLITATGQRVTLRCSPRSGDLSVYWYQQSLDQGLQFLIQYYNGEERAKGNILERFSAQQFPDLHSELNLSSLELGDSALYFCASTPYGGSYNEQFFGPGTRLTVL.

This sequence joins TRBV11-2 and TRBJ1-2; TRBD1 aligns across 8 bases. The V and J ends lost 5 bases and 0 bases, in that order; junction bases with no gene match: 14. CDR1 and CDR2 (germline): SGHAT, FQNNGV. The CDR3 extends over 18 amino acids. The DNA of the CDR3 is TGTGCCAGCAGCGCGGGAAGGCACAGGGGGGTAGCTAACTATGGCTACACCTTC. This sequence encodes CASSAGRHRGVANYGYTF.

The chain employs TRBV10-1 and TRBJ1-5; unclear D gene. Germline values: CDR1 WNHNN, CDR2 SYGVQD (reference sequence). The CDR3 covers 12 residues. Trimming shortened V by 2 bases and J by 5 bases, and 4 bases separated the two germline ends. The CDR3 DNA reads as TGCGCCAGCAGTGAGGGGTATCAGCCCCAGCATTTT. It encodes CASSEGYQPQHF.

The chain combines TRBV12-5 with TRBJ2-2; D not certain. The CDR3 spans 11 residues. Per germline, CDR1 LGHNT and CDR2 FRNRAP. Trimming cost V 3 bases and J 6 bases, with 2 bases left between them. CDR3 sequence: CASGFAGELFF. CDR3 sequence (DNA): TGTGCTAGTGGTTTTGCCGGGGAGCTGTTTTTT.

This clone appeared a single time. The chain uses TRBV29-1 and TRBJ2-3; D possibly uses TRBD1 or TRBD2 (5 bases each). Trimming cost V 7 bases and J 2 bases, with 19 bases left between them. Per the germline V gene, CDR1 is SQVTM and CDR2 is ANQGSEA. The CDR3 is 15 residues long. The CDR3 loop is CSAGRGRLPTDTQYF. CDR3 sequence (DNA): TGCAGCGCCGGCCGGGGCCGGCTACCCACAGATACGCAGTATTTT.